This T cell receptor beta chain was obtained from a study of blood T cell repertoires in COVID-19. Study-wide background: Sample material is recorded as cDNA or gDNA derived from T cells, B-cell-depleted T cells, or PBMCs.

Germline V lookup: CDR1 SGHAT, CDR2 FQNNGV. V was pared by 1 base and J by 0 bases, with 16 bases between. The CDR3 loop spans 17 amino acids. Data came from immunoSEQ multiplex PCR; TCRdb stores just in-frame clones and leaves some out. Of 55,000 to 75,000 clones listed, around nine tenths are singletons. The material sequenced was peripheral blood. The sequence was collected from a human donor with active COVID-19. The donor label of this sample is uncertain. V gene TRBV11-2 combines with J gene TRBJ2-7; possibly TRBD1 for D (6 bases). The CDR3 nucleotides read TGTGCCAGCAGCTTAGCGACAGGACCCTCGAGCTCCTACGAGCAGTACTTC. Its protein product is CASSLATGPSSSYEQYF.